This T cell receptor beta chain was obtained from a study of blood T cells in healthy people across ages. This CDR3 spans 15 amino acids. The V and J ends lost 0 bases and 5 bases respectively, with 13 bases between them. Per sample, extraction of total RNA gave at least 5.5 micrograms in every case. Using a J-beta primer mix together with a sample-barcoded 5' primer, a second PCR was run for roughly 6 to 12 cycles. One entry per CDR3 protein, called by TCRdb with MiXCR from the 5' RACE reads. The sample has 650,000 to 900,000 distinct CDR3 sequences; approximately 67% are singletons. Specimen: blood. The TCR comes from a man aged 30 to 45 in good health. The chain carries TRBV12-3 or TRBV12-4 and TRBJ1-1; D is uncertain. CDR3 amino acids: CASSLARVIRTEAFF. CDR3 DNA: TGTGCCAGCAGTTTAGCGAGGGTTATAAGGACTGAAGCTTTCTTT.